The 21 T cell receptor beta chains reported below all come from one sample, sequenced in a study of blood T cell repertoires in COVID-19. Clones were sequenced by immunoSEQ multiplex PCR, and TCRdb holds only the in-frame ones, with some missing. The sample contains 250,000 to 300,000 clones, 70% to 90% of which appear only once. Material: PBMCs or T cells enriched from blood (not recorded which). All receptors derive from a young man who had recovered from COVID-19.

This rearrangement joins TRBV12-3 or TRBV12-4 to TRBJ2-1, with TRBD2 as a possible D gene (6 bases). CDR3 size: 13 residues. Trimming stripped 4 bases from V and 6 bases from J, with 10 bases between. CDR3 nucleotides: TGTGCCAGCAGTTACCCCGGGGGCAATGAGCAGTTCTTC. Translation: CASSYPGGNEQFF.

CDR3 residues: CASSQAPPRRTAGNQPQHF. As DNA, the CDR3 is TGTGCCAGCAGCCAAGCCCCCCCGCGCAGGACTGCCGGCAATCAGCCCCAGCATTTT. The chain uses TRBV4-2 and TRBJ1-5; D ambiguous. This CDR3 spans 19 amino acids. V was cut by 1 base and J by 2 bases, with 21 bases left in between. Germline V gives CDR1 LGHNA, CDR2 YNFKEQ.

This clone came up a few times. The chain recombines TRBV27 with TRBJ2-7, with TRBD1 matching 9 bases. The ends lost 4 bases at V and 2 bases at J; junction bases unmatched: 9. CDR3 size: 16 residues. Per germline, CDR1 MNHEY and CDR2 SMNVEV (reference sequence). DNA of the CDR3: TGTGCCAGCAGTTACCGGAGGGGACAGGGTACCTACGAGCAGTACTTC. It specifies CASSYRRGQGTYEQYF.

The chain joins TRBV7-9 to TRBJ1-3, with 8 nucleotides matching TRBD1. CDR3 length: 15 amino acids. Germline CDR1 and CDR2: SEHNR and FQNEAQ (reference sequence). V lost 5 bases to trimming and J lost 0 bases; unmatched junction nucleotides: 3. CDR3 amino acids: CASSLQGVSGNTIYF. The CDR3 region has the DNA TGTGCCAGCAGCCTACAGGGGGTCTCTGGAAACACCATATATTTT.

The rearrangement uses TRBV10-1 and TRBJ2-7, with 7 bases matching TRBD1. The CDR3 covers 16 residues. Germline V gene data show CDR1 as WNHNN and CDR2 as SYGVQD (reference sequence). J gave up 0 bases and V 6 bases, and 11 bases lay outside the gene matches. DNA of the CDR3: TGCGCCAGCAGGGATCCGGGACAGACTTCCTCCTACGAGCAGTACTTC. It translates to CASRDPGQTSSYEQYF.

This chain uses TRBV5-1 with TRBJ1-4; the D gene is possibly TRBD1 (6 bases). This CDR3 has 14 residues. CDR1 and CDR2 (germline): SGHRS, YFSETQ. V was cut by 5 bases and J by 3 bases, with 11 bases left in between. CDR3 DNA sequence: TGCGCCAGCAGGCAGCAGGGGTCTAATGAAAAACTGTTTTTT. Translated, it gives CASRQQGSNEKLFF. Looking up the rest from reference TRBV5-1 and TRBJ1-4 gives the full variable domain: KAGVTQTPRYLIKTRGQQVTLSCSPISGHRSVSWYQQTPGQGLQFLFEYFSETQRNKGNFPGRFSGRQFSNSRSEMNVSTLELGDSALYLCASRQQGSNEKLFFGSGTQLSVL.

This clone was detected a few times. CDR3 DNA: TGTGCCTGGAGAGCGGGGACAGGGGATTCACCCCTCCACTTT. It is translated as CAWRAGTGDSPLHF. V is TRBV30 and J is TRBJ1-6; 10 bases agree with TRBD1. Trimming at V came to 3 bases and at J to 8 bases, leaving 4 bases not matched to a gene. This CDR3 region has 14 residues. From germline, CDR1 is GTSNPN and CDR2 SVGIG (reference sequence). The full variable domain, in which reference TRBV30 and TRBJ1-6 provide the parts outside the CDR3, is SQTIHQWPATLVQPVGSPLSLECTVEGTSNPNLYWYRQAAGRGLQLLFYSVGIGQISSEVPQNLSASRPQDRQFILSSKKLLLSDSGFYLCAWRAGTGDSPLHFGNGTRLTVT.

The J gene is TRBJ2-3, the V gene TRBV4-1; 9 bases match TRBD2. The CDR3 has 16 amino acids. Unmatched junction bases numbered 7, after V lost 4 bases and J lost 2 bases. From germline, CDR1 is MGHRA and CDR2 YSYEKL. CDR3 sequence: CASSLRLAETTDTQYF. CDR3 nucleotide sequence: TGCGCCAGCAGCCTTCGACTAGCGGAGACCACAGATACGCAGTATTTT.

The chain employs TRBV11-2 and TRBJ1-4, with D unresolved. Between the trimmed V and J ends, which lost 0 bases and 0 bases, there was a span of 5 bases. Germline V gene data show CDR1 as SGHAT and CDR2 as FQNNGV. The CDR3 runs to 15 residues. CDR3 sequence (DNA): TGTGCCAGCAGCTTAGAGTCAGCAACTAATGAAAAACTGTTTTTT. This translates into CASSLESATNEKLFF.

This chain links TRBV18 with TRBJ1-1, with 9 bases that match TRBD1. With 3 bases clipped from V and 0 bases from J, the junction kept 5 bases outside the gene matches. Germline V gene lookup returns CDR1 KGHSH and CDR2 LQKENI. The CDR3 extends over 16 amino acids. The CDR3 DNA follows: TGTGCCAGCTCACCCGGGACAGGGAACATGAACACTGAAGCTTTCTTT. Its protein product is CASSPGTGNMNTEAFF.

CDR3: CASSDSGGAGEQFF. DNA of the CDR3: TGTGCCAGCAGTGACTCCGGGGGGGCCGGAGAGCAGTTCTTC. This rearrangement joins TRBV6-4 to TRBJ2-1; 8 bases line up with TRBD2. Germline V lookup: CDR1 MRHNA, CDR2 SNTAGT. After removal of 0 bases from V and 10 bases from J, the junction contained 5 bases not matched to a gene. The CDR3 runs 14 residues.

This chain connects TRBV5-6 to TRBJ1-3; D gene uncertain. V gave up 1 base and J gave up 3 bases, with 5 bases separating them. The length of the CDR3 is 13 residues. Germline values: CDR1 SGHDT, CDR2 YYEEEE. CDR3 DNA sequence: TGTGCCAGCAGCTTGTTCGTTGGAAACACCATATATTTT. The encoded protein is CASSLFVGNTIYF.

This sequence joins TRBV7-9 and TRBJ2-3, with TRBD2 identical over 10 bases. Germline CDR1 and CDR2: SEHNR and FQNEAQ (reference sequence). This CDR3 has 15 amino acids. Trimming cost V 6 bases and J 1 base; bases outside gene matches: 4. Here the CDR3 reads CASSRTSGRTDTQYF. CDR3 DNA: TGTGCCAGCAGTCGGACTAGCGGTCGCACAGATACGCAGTATTTT. The whole variable domain, filled in from reference TRBV7-9 and TRBJ2-3, reads DTGVSQNPRHKITKRGQNVTFRCDPISEHNRLYWYRQTLGQGPEFLTYFQNEAQLEKSRLLSDRFSAERPKGSFSTLEIQRTEQGDSAMYLCASSRTSGRTDTQYFGPGTRLTVL.

This clone has a single count. The chain recombines TRBV19 with TRBJ2-7; perhaps TRBD2 as D (5 bases). The CDR3 has 15 amino acids. The V and J ends lost 5 bases and 2 bases respectively, with 16 bases between them. CDR1 and CDR2 from the germline V gene are LNHDA and SQIVND (reference sequence). The chain's CDR3 is CASSAARRGTYEQYF. The CDR3 DNA sequence: TGTGCCAGTAGTGCAGCGAGACGGGGTACCTACGAGCAGTACTTC. The full variable domain, rest sourced from reference TRBV19 and TRBJ2-7, is DGGITQSPKYLFRKEGQNVTLSCEQNLNHDAMYWYRQDPGQGLRLIYYSQIVNDFQKGDIAEGYSVSREKKESFPLTVTSAQKNPTAFYLCASSAARRGTYEQYFGPGTRLTVT.

The chain has TRBV5-1 and TRBJ2-1; a possible D gene is TRBD2 (5 bases). CDR1 and CDR2 (germline): SGHRS, YFSETQ. V lost 3 bases, J lost 9 bases, and 19 bases lay in between. The CDR3 is 15 residues long. The CDR3 reads CASSYETGVRGEQFF. CDR3 nucleotide sequence: TGCGCCAGCAGCTACGAGACCGGGGTTCGCGGTGAGCAGTTCTTC.

This chain links TRBV3-1 (or the pseudogene TRBV3-2) with TRBJ2-1; D is unclear. The ends were cut back, 3 bases at V and 3 bases at J, with 9 bases in the middle. The CDR3 totals 14 residues. Per the germline V gene, CDR1 is LGHDT and CDR2 is YNNKEL (reference sequence). CDR3 DNA: TGTGCCAGCAGCCAGCCCCAGGACTACAATGAGCAGTTCTTC. Its protein product is CASSQPQDYNEQFF.

This chain joins TRBV5-3 and TRBJ2-7; TRBD2 agrees at 9 bases. TRBV5-3 is reported as an ORF; its role is uncertain. The CDR3 consists of 21 residues. Trimming at V came to 4 bases and at J to 0 bases, leaving 23 bases not matched to a gene. The CDR3 is CARSPRPHWVAGDLSSYEQYF. Written as DNA, the CDR3 is TGTGCCAGAAGCCCGAGGCCCCATTGGGTAGCGGGAGACCTTAGCTCCTACGAGCAGTACTTC.

A few counts support this clone. V gene TRBV24-1 combines with J gene TRBJ2-1; D possibly corresponds to TRBD2 (6 bases). Trimming removed 4 bases from V and 6 bases from J, with 9 bases in between. CDR1 is KGHDR, CDR2 SFDVKD, per germline. The length of the CDR3 is 13 residues. CDR3 loop: CATSDREANEQFF. Here the CDR3 DNA reads TGTGCCACCAGTGACAGGGAGGCCAATGAGCAGTTCTTC.

J is TRBJ2-6 and V is TRBV28; D gene unclear. Germline CDR1 and CDR2: MDHEN and SYDVKM. Between the trimmed V and J ends, which lost 5 bases and 1 base, there was a span of 9 bases. The CDR3 contains 15 residues. The chain's CDR3 is CASSPPESGANVLTF. CDR3 sequence (DNA): TGTGCCAGCAGTCCCCCGGAGTCTGGGGCCAACGTCCTGACTTTC.

This rearrangement joins TRBV5-6 to TRBJ2-7, with TRBD2 matching 12 bases. CDR3 length: 18 amino acids. Germline CDR1 is SGHDT and CDR2 is YYEEEE. Trimming cost V 4 bases and J 5 bases; bases outside gene matches: 16. The CDR3 coding sequence is TGTGCCAGCAGCGGGGACCTCCTAGCGGGAGGGGGCCGGAACGAGCAGTACTTC. Translation gives CASSGDLLAGGGRNEQYF.

This chain links TRBV6-5 with TRBJ1-6; unclear D gene. The CDR3 length is 16 residues. Deletions cut 0 bases from V and 3 bases from J, with 9 bases between. CDR1 is MNHEY and CDR2 is SVGAGI in the germline V gene. The CDR3 is CASSYSRTSYNSPLHF. The DNA of the CDR3 is TGTGCCAGCAGTTACTCTAGGACTAGCTATAATTCACCCCTCCACTTT.